Listed here are 30 T cell receptor beta chains from one sample, sequenced in a study of graft-versus-host responses after intestinal transplantation. Method: immunoSEQ multiplex PCR; TCRdb's copy keeps in-frame clones and lacks some. Here the sample spans fewer than 95,000 clones, over 85% being singletons. What these receptors recognize is not known. The sample was unstimulated CD8+ T cells sorted from spleen or lymph node cells, taken before intestinal transplant. The receptors originated from a human donor who received an intestinal transplant.

The chain links TRBV6-5 to TRBJ2-7, with TRBD2 as a possible D gene (6 bases). The CDR3 runs 14 residues. The germline V gene has CDR1 MNHEY and CDR2 SVGAGI. Trimming cost V 3 bases and J 1 base, with 10 bases left between them. The CDR3, as DNA: TGTGCCAGCAGTTATAGCGGAGCGTCCTACGAGCAGTACTTC. Translation gives CASSYSGASYEQYF.

This clone was picked up one time. In DNA form, the CDR3 reads TGTGCCAGCAGCACGAAGTTCGGGGGCTACGAGCAGTACTTC. Translating gives CASSTKFGGYEQYF. V is TRBV7-8 and J is TRBJ2-7, with a weak D call TRBD2 (6 bases). Trimming left V 5 bases short and J 3 bases short, with 14 bases between. CDR1 is SGHVS, CDR2 FQNEAQ, per germline. The CDR3 is 14 amino acids.

CDR3 in DNA: TGCGCCAGCAGCTTGGCGGGGAGCGGGGCCAACGTCCTGACTTTC. This encodes CASSLAGSGANVLTF. This chain links TRBV5-1 with TRBJ2-6; D might be TRBD2 (5 bases). Germline V gene data show CDR1 as SGHRS and CDR2 as YFSETQ. Deletions cut 0 bases from V and 4 bases from J, with 8 bases between. The CDR3 is made up of 15 amino acids.

The V and J genes are TRBV11-2 and TRBJ2-6; a weak D match, TRBD2 (6 bases). CDR1 SGHAT and CDR2 FQNNGV come from the germline V gene. The CDR3 length is 19 residues. V gave up 5 bases and J gave up 0 bases, with 20 bases separating them. CDR3 nucleotides: TGTGCCAGCAGCCACAACGGCGGGATCGGGAACTCTGGGGCCAACGTCCTGACTTTC. Protein: CASSHNGGIGNSGANVLTF.

CDR3 nucleotides: TGCGCCAGCAGCCGATATCCCGGACTAGCGGACTACAATGAGCAGTTCTTC. This codes for CASSRYPGLADYNEQFF. The chain links TRBV4-1 to TRBJ2-1; 10 bases are a match to TRBD2. The germline CDR1 and CDR2 sequences are MGHRA and YSYEKL. J lost 3 bases, V lost 4 bases, and 9 bases had no gene match. This CDR3 is 17 amino acids long.

This clone was found once. This rearrangement joins TRBV5-1 to TRBJ2-3, with TRBD2 matching 7 bases. The CDR3 extends over 13 amino acids. The V gene end was trimmed by 7 bases and the J gene end by 4 bases; junction bases not matched to a gene: 6. Germline V gene sequence: CDR1 SGHRS, CDR2 YFSETQ. In DNA, the CDR3 is TGCGCCAGCTCTATGCGGGAGCCAGATACGCAGTATTTT. This translates into CASSMREPDTQYF.

CDR3 residues: CASSPRVAGVNSPLHF. The CDR3 DNA reads as TGTGCCAGCAGCCCCAGGGTGGCAGGGGTTAATTCACCCCTCCACTTT. The gene calls are TRBV13 and TRBJ1-6; maybe TRBD1 (6 bases). CDR1 is PRHDT, CDR2 FYEKMQ, per germline (reference sequence). V was trimmed by 5 bases and J by 6 bases, leaving 17 bases between them. CDR3 length: 16 amino acids.

The V gene is TRBV27, the J gene TRBJ2-7; 9 bases match TRBD2. Trimming removed 3 bases from V and 3 bases from J; junction bases left unmatched: 3. The germline CDR1 and CDR2 sequences are MNHEY and SMNVEV (reference sequence). This CDR3 comprises 14 residues. The CDR3 sequence: CASSFGSGSYEQYF. DNA of the CDR3: TGTGCCAGCAGTTTCGGTAGCGGGAGCTACGAGCAGTACTTC.

The genes are TRBV30 and TRBJ1-3; 7 bases are shared with TRBD1. V lost 7 bases and J lost 2; bases outside the gene matches: 5. The CDR3 sequence is 13 residues long. CDR1 is GTSNPN and CDR2 is SVGIG in the germline V gene (reference sequence). CDR3 sequence: CASTGSAGNTIYF. DNA for the CDR3: TGTGCCTCGACAGGGTCGGCTGGAAACACCATATATTTT.

The chain has TRBV7-8 and TRBJ1-2; D unclear. This CDR3 region has 14 residues. The germline CDR1 and CDR2 sequences are SGHVS and FQNEAQ. The V and J ends lost 1 base and 4 bases respectively, with 10 bases between them. This chain's CDR3 is CASSLGAGSYGYTF. Written as DNA, the CDR3 is TGTGCCAGCAGCTTAGGGGCGGGGAGCTATGGCTACACCTTC.

The J gene is TRBJ2-5, the V gene TRBV5-5; the D is unclear. Trimming took off 2 bases at V and 3 bases at J, with 8 bases between the two ends. The CDR3 extends over 13 amino acids. Germline lookup yields CDR1 SGHKS and CDR2 YYEKEE (reference sequence). CDR3 in amino acids: CASSLRVKETQYF. The CDR3, as DNA: TGTGCCAGCAGCTTACGGGTAAAAGAGACCCAGTACTTC.

The chain has TRBV6-5 and TRBJ1-6; 7 bases line up with TRBD1. This CDR3 is built from 13 residues. Germline V lookup: CDR1 MNHEY, CDR2 SVGAGI. The trim removed 6 bases at V and 6 bases at J, leaving 2 bases unmatched. The CDR3 loop reads CASRQGINSPLHF. CDR3 coding DNA: TGTGCCAGCAGACAGGGGATTAATTCACCCCTCCACTTT.

The chain is built from TRBV9 and TRBJ2-5; 8 bases align to TRBD2. V trimming: 0 bases; J trimming: 4 bases; junction bases outside the gene matches: 5. Per the germline V gene, CDR1 is SGDLS and CDR2 is YYNGEE. The CDR3 loop spans 15 amino acids. The CDR3 sequence: CASSVDPGGPETQYF. Written as DNA, the CDR3 is TGTGCCAGCAGCGTAGACCCGGGGGGGCCAGAGACCCAGTACTTC.

The rearrangement links TRBV29-1 to TRBJ2-3, with 9 bases fitting TRBD2. Trimming at V came to 3 bases and at J to 0 bases, leaving 7 bases not matched to a gene. The CDR3 sequence is 16 residues long. CDR1 and CDR2 (germline): SQVTM, ANQGSEA. CDR3 sequence reads: CSVEREGFSSTDTQYF. The CDR3 coding sequence is TGCAGCGTTGAGCGGGAGGGATTCTCTAGCACAGATACGCAGTATTTT.

The chain joins TRBV11-2 to TRBJ2-3; D is possibly TRBD2 (7 bases). The CDR3 extends over 16 amino acids. Per germline, CDR1 SGHAT and CDR2 FQNNGV. V lost 4 bases and J 1 base, leaving 15 bases between the germline ends. The DNA of the CDR3 is TGTGCCAGCAGCTCAAGCCGGGGGGCTGGCACAGATACGCAGTATTTT. Protein sequence: CASSSSRGAGTDTQYF.

This clone was recorded once. The chain has TRBV7-8 and TRBJ2-5; 11 bases line up with TRBD2. Matching the DNA end better, TRBJ2-7 makes the J call doubtful. The CDR3 length is 15 residues. Germline CDR1 SGHVS, CDR2 FQNEAQ. The DNA for the CDR3 is TGTGCCAGCAGCTGGTTAGCGGGAGGGATCTACGAGCAGTACTTC. It encodes CASSWLAGGIYEQYF.

The chain joins TRBV11-3 to TRBJ2-5; the D gene is possibly TRBD2 (6 bases). Trimming stripped 1 base from V and 2 bases from J, with 14 bases between. The CDR3 is made up of 16 amino acids. Germline V lookup: CDR1 SGHNT, CDR2 YENEEA. CDR3 sequence: CASSLGTGTPQETQYF. In DNA, the CDR3 is TGTGCCAGCAGCTTAGGTACCGGGACTCCACAAGAGACCCAGTACTTC.

The gene calls are TRBV30 and TRBJ2-3; TRBD2 aligns across 8 bases. The length of the CDR3 is 15 residues. Germline V lookup: CDR1 GTSNPN, CDR2 SVGIG (reference sequence). Trimming at V came to 1 base and at J to 3 bases, leaving 6 bases not matched to a gene. CDR3 nucleotide sequence: TGTGCCTGGAGTGGCCTTAGCGGGACGACAGATACGCAGTATTTT. This encodes CAWSGLSGTTDTQYF.

This chain joins TRBV7-2 and TRBJ2-3; no clear D. V was trimmed by 2 bases and J by 6 bases, leaving 3 bases between them. CDR3 length: 11 residues. CDR1 is SGHTA and CDR2 is FQGNSA in the germline V gene. CDR3 protein: CASSLRDTQYF. The CDR3 DNA is TGTGCCAGCAGCTTACGGGATACGCAGTATTTT.

This clone was picked up a small number of times. The chain employs TRBV6-1 and TRBJ1-6; 10 bases line up with TRBD1. Germline V gene lookup returns CDR1 MNHNS and CDR2 SASEGT. The CDR3 length is 14 residues. V was pared by 10 bases and J by 8 bases, with 8 bases of the junction left unmatched. The CDR3 DNA follows: TGTGCCAACTCTCGGGACAGGGGAGATTCACCCCTCCACTTT. Protein: CANSRDRGDSPLHF.

V gene TRBV7-6 combines with J gene TRBJ2-7; tentative D call: TRBD2 (6 bases). Per the germline V gene, CDR1 is SGHVS and CDR2 is FNYEAQ. The CDR3 covers 15 residues. The germline V and J ends were trimmed by 4 bases and 0 bases, with 13 bases remaining between them. The DNA of the CDR3 is TGTGCCAGCAGCTCCTTCGGGGGAAACTCCTACGAGCAGTACTTC. This codes for CASSSFGGNSYEQYF.

The V gene is TRBV29-1, the J gene TRBJ1-3; TRBD1 might be the D (5 bases). In germline, CDR1 is SQVTM, CDR2 ANQGSEA. The V end was cut by 4 bases, the J end by 2 bases, with 15 bases between. The CDR3 is 15 residues long. CDR3 DNA sequence: TGCAGCGTTGTTGGACACGGGCGGCCTGGAAACACCATATATTTT. Protein product: CSVVGHGRPGNTIYF. The complete variable domain, with remaining parts taken from reference TRBV29-1 and TRBJ1-3, reads SAVISQKPSRDICQRGTSLTIQCQVDSQVTMMFWYRQQPGQSLTLIATANQGSEATYESGFVIDKFPISRPNLTFSTLTVSNMSPEDSSIYLCSVVGHGRPGNTIYFGEGSWLTVV.

This clone was seen just once. CDR3: CASSLGDTQGQYF. CDR3 DNA sequence: TGCGCCAGCAGCTTGGGGGACACCCAAGGGCAGTACTTC. This chain links TRBV5-1 with TRBJ2-7; D might be TRBD1 (6 bases). The CDR3 extends over 13 amino acids. With 0 bases removed from V and 9 bases from J, the gap between germline ends came to 13 bases. CDR1 and CDR2 (germline): SGHRS, YFSETQ.

This rearrangement joins TRBV2 to TRBJ2-3; tentatively, D is TRBD2 (5 bases). CDR1 and CDR2 (germline): SNHLY, FYNNEI. Between the trimmed V and J ends, which lost 3 bases and 5 bases, there was a span of 9 bases. This CDR3 contains 13 residues. CDR3 bases: TGTGCCAGCAGTGAGGCCGCGGGAGATACGCAGTATTTT. Protein sequence: CASSEAAGDTQYF. Full variable domain (remainder filled in from reference TRBV2 and TRBJ2-3): EPEVTQTPSHQVTQMGQEVILRCVPISNHLYFYWYRQILGQKVEFLVSFYNNEISEKSEIFDDQFSVERPDGSNFTLKIRSTKLEDSAMYFCASSEAAGDTQYFGPGTRLTVL.

The chain links TRBV13 to TRBJ2-7, with 7 bases matching TRBD1. CDR1 and CDR2 (germline): PRHDT, FYEKMQ (reference sequence). Losses at the gene ends were 5 bases for V and 2 bases for J; bases not matched to a gene: 6. The length of the CDR3 is 14 residues. CDR3 nucleotides: TGTGCCAGCAGCCGGGACAGAGCAACCTACGAGCAGTACTTC. It is translated as CASSRDRATYEQYF.

This chain links TRBV27 with TRBJ1-1; D uncertain. The CDR3 is 13 residues long. V shed 2 bases and J shed 4 bases, with 8 bases lying between them. The germline V gene has CDR1 MNHEY and CDR2 SMNVEV (reference sequence). CDR3 nucleotides: TGTGCCAGCAGTTTAGGAGTTTTCACTGAAGCTTTCTTT. This gives the protein CASSLGVFTEAFF.

J is TRBJ2-3 and V is TRBV5-6; 9 bases are a match to TRBD2. Trimming cost V 1 base and J 8 bases; bases outside gene matches: 14. There are 17 residues in the CDR3. Germline-derived CDR1 and CDR2 are SGHDT and YYEEEE. Here the CDR3 DNA reads TGTGCCAGCAGCTTGTGGGGTGCGGGGGGGCCGGTGGGTACGCAGTATTTT. Its translation is CASSLWGAGGPVGTQYF.

The rearrangement links TRBV2 to TRBJ2-3; TRBD1 aligns across 7 bases. The CDR3 loop spans 17 amino acids. CDR1 and CDR2 from the germline V gene are SNHLY and FYNNEI. The V and J ends lost 6 bases and 2 bases, in that order; junction bases with no gene match: 14. The CDR3 nucleotides read TGTGCCAGCAGCGAGGGGACAGTCCACTATCTCACAGATACGCAGTATTTT. This translates into CASSEGTVHYLTDTQYF.

The chain recombines TRBV4-2 with TRBJ2-2, with 16 bases matching TRBD2. V shed 3 bases and J 7 bases; nucleotides not matched to a gene: 8. Germline CDR1 and CDR2: LGHNA and YNFKEQ. The CDR3 contains 18 residues. The chain's CDR3 is CASSHLGTSGGAVGELFF. The CDR3 DNA is TGTGCCAGCAGCCACCTAGGGACTAGCGGGGGGGCCGTCGGGGAGCTGTTTTTT.

This clone is a singleton in its sample. The same CDR3 can be traced to other DNA sequences in this sample. The rearrangement uses TRBV18 and TRBJ2-3; perhaps TRBD1 as D (7 bases). Deletions cut 3 bases from V and 6 bases from J, with 13 bases between. The CDR3 spans 14 residues. CDR1 KGHSH and CDR2 LQKENI come from the germline V gene. The CDR3 DNA is TGTGCCAGCTCACCTTCAGGGGGGACGGATACGCAGTATTTT. Translated: CASSPSGGTDTQYF.